This T cell receptor beta chain emerged from a study of PD-1 blockade in classical Hodgkin lymphoma. General study results and limits: The authors have not defined what causes the repertoire differences, possibly disease activity or prior therapy.

The data were produced by immunoSEQ multiplex PCR, yet TCRdb's version contains in-frame clones alone and is incomplete. The sample carries about 44,000 clones, around two thirds recorded once. As to this clone: Antigen: not known.

The germline V gene encodes CDR1 LNHDA and CDR2 SQIVND (reference sequence). The V end lost 9 bases, the J end lost 9 bases, and 22 bases lay between the germline ends. The CDR3 length is 14 residues. Sample time point: cycle 4 day 1 (C4D1), after 6 weeks of nivolumab. Every one of the patients relapsed after autologous stem cell transplantation (brentuximab vedotin exposure was variable). Material: peripheral blood mononuclear cells (PBMCs), obtained before the fourth cycle of nivolumab. The genes are TRBV19 and TRBJ2-3, with TRBD2 as a possible D gene (5 bases). This clonotype was sampled from a human donor with classical Hodgkin lymphoma. CDR3 sequence: CASRKTGSDPTQYF. Here the CDR3 DNA reads TGTGCCAGCCGAAAGACGGGAAGCGACCCCACGCAGTATTTT.